This entry lists 16 T cell receptor beta chains sequenced from one sample in a study of blood T cell repertoires in COVID-19. Method: immunoSEQ multiplex PCR; TCRdb's copy keeps in-frame clones and lacks some. The repertoire holds some 320,000 clones, with over 75% as singletons. Sequenced input: peripheral blood. These receptors were collected from a woman aged 45-59 years who had recovered from COVID-19.

This chain links TRBV24-1 with TRBJ2-1, with D hard to call. Germline CDR1 is KGHDR and CDR2 is SFDVKD. There are 18 residues in the CDR3. Trimming left V 3 bases short and J 5 bases short, with 22 bases between. This CDR3 is CATSDPDARALGHNEQFF. The CDR3 DNA is TGTGCCACCAGTGATCCTGACGCTAGAGCTTTGGGTCACAATGAGCAGTTCTTC.

Concerning this clone: Other DNA sequences within the sample encode an identical CDR3. The chain recombines TRBV5-4 with TRBJ2-3, with 9 bases that match TRBD1. From germline, CDR1 is SGHNT and CDR2 YYREEE (reference sequence). CDR3 size: 14 residues. J gave up 4 bases and V 4 bases, and 4 bases lay outside the gene matches. The CDR3 sequence is CASSPRTGADTQYF. CDR3 in DNA: TGTGCCAGCAGCCCGAGGACAGGGGCAGATACGCAGTATTTT.

V usage is TRBV18 and J usage is TRBJ1-1; 10 nucleotides match TRBD1. The CDR3 has 16 residues. The ends lost 3 bases at V and 0 bases at J; junction bases unmatched: 4. The V gene's germline CDR1 is KGHSH and CDR2 LQKENI. CDR3 protein: CASSPKGQGLNTEAFF. In nucleotides, the CDR3 is TGTGCCAGCTCACCCAAGGGACAGGGGTTGAACACTGAAGCTTTCTTT.

This clone was counted a few times. The chain combines TRBV7-2 with TRBJ2-3, with 13 bases aligning to TRBD2. With V trimmed by 4 bases and J by 5 bases, 6 bases remained unmatched. Germline lookup yields CDR1 SGHTA and CDR2 FQGNSA. The CDR3 has 16 amino acids. The DNA for the CDR3 is TGTGCCAGCAGCTATACTAGCGGGGGGGAAGTAGATACGCAGTATTTT. Translated: CASSYTSGGEVDTQYF.

V usage is TRBV5-1 and J usage is TRBJ2-7, with 10 bases that match TRBD1. J was trimmed by 4 bases and V by 0 bases; bases with no gene match: 4. CDR1 SGHRS and CDR2 YFSETQ come from the germline V gene. The CDR3 covers 15 residues. CDR3 amino acids: CASSLAGTGEYEQYF. In nucleotides, the CDR3 is TGCGCCAGCAGCTTGGCCGGGACAGGGGAATACGAGCAGTACTTC.

V gene TRBV28 combines with J gene TRBJ2-2, with 8 nucleotides matching TRBD1. Germline CDR1 MDHEN, CDR2 SYDVKM. Germline trimming cut 10 bases from V and 1 base from J; bases unmatched to any gene: 5. CDR3 size: 14 residues. CDR3 protein: CATRGTGNTGELFF. DNA of the CDR3: TGTGCCACCCGAGGGACAGGGAACACCGGGGAGCTGTTTTTT.

The V gene is TRBV5-1, the J gene TRBJ2-2; TRBD1 is a possible D gene (6 bases). The germline V gene encodes CDR1 SGHRS and CDR2 YFSETQ. Trimming removed 0 bases from V and 0 bases from J, with 9 bases in between. The CDR3 runs to 16 residues. This chain's CDR3 is CASSLVGGANTGELFF. CDR3 nucleotide sequence: TGCGCCAGCAGCTTGGTAGGGGGAGCGAACACCGGGGAGCTGTTTTTT.

The V gene is TRBV19, the J gene TRBJ2-6, with a tentative D call TRBD2 (5 bases). CDR3 size: 18 residues. The V and J ends lost 2 bases and 0 bases respectively, with 14 bases between them. Germline CDR1 reads LNHDA; CDR2 reads SQIVND (reference sequence). The DNA of the CDR3 is TGTGCCAGTAGTATACGGCTCGGACTTAGCTCTGGGGCCAACGTCCTGACTTTC. It translates to CASSIRLGLSSGANVLTF.

The CDR3 here is CASRGISWGGGDTEAFF. CDR3 sequence (DNA): TGTGCCAGCAGAGGGATTAGTTGGGGTGGGGGGGACACTGAAGCTTTCTTT. This chain joins TRBV28 and TRBJ1-1, with D perhaps TRBD1 (5 bases). CDR1 MDHEN and CDR2 SYDVKM come from the germline V gene. This CDR3 has 17 amino acids. Trimming left V 6 bases short and J 3 bases short, with 23 bases between.

Worth noting for this clone: The sample holds other DNA sequences that translate to the same CDR3. CDR3 amino acids: CASSLGTGVYEQYF. Written as DNA, the CDR3 is TGTGCCAGCAGCTTGGGGACAGGGGTTTACGAGCAGTACTTC. The V gene is TRBV11-2, the J gene TRBJ2-7; 10 positions match TRBD1. The CDR3 extends over 14 amino acids. Germline assignment: CDR1 SGHAT and CDR2 FQNNGV. The trim removed 3 bases at V and 4 bases at J, leaving 3 bases unmatched.

This clone was seen a handful of times. J is TRBJ1-5 and V is TRBV7-9; TRBD1 is a possible D gene (6 bases). The CDR3 runs to 14 residues. Trimming pared 6 bases from V and 6 bases from J, leaving 15 bases between. CDR1 and CDR2 from the germline V gene are SEHNR and FQNEAQ (reference sequence). As DNA, the CDR3 is TGTGCCAGCAGTAGCGGGGGCGGGACTCAGCCCCAGCATTTT. Encoded protein: CASSSGGGTQPQHF.

The chain couples TRBV4-3 to TRBJ2-7, with 10 bases aligning to TRBD2. The CDR3 extends over 16 amino acids. Germline V CDR1 and CDR2: LGHNA, YSLEER. The trim removed 0 bases at V and 2 bases at J, leaving 4 bases unmatched. The CDR3 region is CASSQDPTSGTYEQYF. The CDR3 coding sequence is TGCGCCAGCAGCCAAGATCCCACTAGCGGGACCTACGAGCAGTACTTC.

The genes are TRBV2 and TRBJ1-1; 10 nucleotides line up with TRBD1. From germline, CDR1 is SNHLY and CDR2 FYNNEI. This CDR3 contains 15 residues. Germline trimming cut 4 bases from V and 6 bases from J; bases unmatched to any gene: 8. CDR3: CASSVRGQGTSEAFF. In DNA, the CDR3 is TGTGCCAGCAGTGTGAGGGGACAGGGGACATCTGAAGCTTTCTTT.

This chain links TRBV21-1 with TRBJ2-7; TRBD2, the table's D call, lacks a check against the DNA. TRBV21-1 is classified as a pseudogene. This CDR3 region has 19 residues. CDR3 amino acids: CASSTERTSGRPRLGEQYF. CDR3 nucleotides: TGTGCCAGCAGCACCGAGCGGACTAGCGGGAGGCCTCGGTTGGGAGAGCAGTACTTC.

This chain links TRBV6-5 with TRBJ1-4, with D unresolved. Germline assignment: CDR1 MNHEY and CDR2 SVGAGI. This CDR3 has 13 residues. V shed 6 bases and J shed 8 bases, with 13 bases lying between them. The CDR3 protein is CASRGLGSEKLFF. The CDR3 DNA reads as TGTGCCAGCAGGGGCCTAGGGAGCGAAAAACTGTTTTTT.

This clone was seen once. This chain connects TRBV4-1 to TRBJ2-1; 11 bases agree with TRBD2. The CDR3 has 16 residues. Trimming took 4 bases from V and 8 from J; bases not matched to a gene: 10. CDR1 and CDR2 from the germline V gene are MGHRA and YSYEKL. The DNA for the CDR3 is TGCGCCAGCAGCCGTCTTAGCGGGAGGGCCGCTTATGAGCAGTTCTTC. Residues: CASSRLSGRAAYEQFF.